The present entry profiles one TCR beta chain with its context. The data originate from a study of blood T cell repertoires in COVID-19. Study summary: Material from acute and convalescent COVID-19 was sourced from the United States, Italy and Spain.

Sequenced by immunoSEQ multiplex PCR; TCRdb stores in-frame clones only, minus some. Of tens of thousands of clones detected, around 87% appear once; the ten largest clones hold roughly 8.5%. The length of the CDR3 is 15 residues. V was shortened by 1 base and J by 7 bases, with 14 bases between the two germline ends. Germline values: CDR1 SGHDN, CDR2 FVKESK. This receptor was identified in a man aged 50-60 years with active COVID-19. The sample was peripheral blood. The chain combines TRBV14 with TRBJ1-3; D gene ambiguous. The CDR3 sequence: CASSQGLQAPNTIYF. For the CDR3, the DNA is TGTGCCAGCAGCCAAGGACTTCAAGCCCCGAACACCATATATTTT. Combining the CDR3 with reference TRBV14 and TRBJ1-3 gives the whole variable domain EAGVTQFPSHSVIEKGQTVTLRCDPISGHDNLYWYRRVMGKEIKFLLHFVKESKQDESGMPNNRFLAERTGGTYSTLKVQPAELEDSGVYFCASSQGLQAPNTIYFGEGSWLTVV.